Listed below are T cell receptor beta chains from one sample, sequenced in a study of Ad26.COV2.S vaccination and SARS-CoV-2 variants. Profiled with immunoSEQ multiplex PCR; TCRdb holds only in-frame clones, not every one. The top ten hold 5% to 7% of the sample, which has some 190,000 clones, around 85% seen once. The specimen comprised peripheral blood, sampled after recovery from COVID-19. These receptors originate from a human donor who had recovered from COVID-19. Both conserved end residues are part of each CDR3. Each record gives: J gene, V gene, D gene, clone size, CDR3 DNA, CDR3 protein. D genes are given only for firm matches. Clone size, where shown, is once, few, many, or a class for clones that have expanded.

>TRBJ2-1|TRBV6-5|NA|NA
TGTGCCAGCAGTTTAGCCGTTAACAATGAGCAGTTCTTC
CASSLAVNNEQFF
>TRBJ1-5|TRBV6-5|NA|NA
TGTGCCAGCAGTACCCTGCAGTATAGCAATCAGCCCCAGCATTTT
CASSTLQYSNQPQHF
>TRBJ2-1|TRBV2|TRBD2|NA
TGTGCCAGCAGTTTAGGACTAGCGGTCTACAATGAGCAGTTCTTC
CASSLGLAVYNEQFF
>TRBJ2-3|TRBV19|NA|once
TGTGCCAGTAACTCGGGTATTAGCACAGATACGCAGTATTTT
CASNSGISTDTQYF
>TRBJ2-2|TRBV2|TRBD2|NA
TGTGCCAGCAGTGAAGATAGGACTAGCGGGAGAAAGAGCGGGGAGCTGTTTTTT
CASSEDRTSGRKSGELFF
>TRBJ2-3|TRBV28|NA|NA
TGTGCCAGCGGCCCGAAGTTGGATACGCAGTATTTT
CASGPKLDTQYF
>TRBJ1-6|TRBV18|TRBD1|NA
TGTGCCAGCTCACCTCAATCCGGGACAGGGCGCTCACCCCTCCACTTT
CASSPQSGTGRSPLHF
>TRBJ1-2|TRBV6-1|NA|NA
TGTGCCAGCAGCCCCGGGGGAAGAGGCTACACCTTC
CASSPGGRGYTF
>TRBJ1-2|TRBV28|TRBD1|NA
TGTGCCAGCAGTTCCGGACAGGTGGGACTCTATGGCTACACCTTC
CASSSGQVGLYGYTF
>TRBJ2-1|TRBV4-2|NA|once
TGTGCCAGCAGCCAAGATCTGGTTGAGCAGTTCTTC
CASSQDLVEQFF
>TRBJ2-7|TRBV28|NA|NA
TGTGCCAGCGGACAATACGAGCAGTACTTC
CASGQYEQYF
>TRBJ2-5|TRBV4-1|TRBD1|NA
TGCGCCAGCAGCCAAGGGGGGACAGTTGTGACCCAGTACTTC
CASSQGGTVVTQYF
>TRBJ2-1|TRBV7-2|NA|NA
TGTGCCAGCAGATCTGACAGGTTTGGGGGTGAGCAGTTCTTC
CASRSDRFGGEQFF
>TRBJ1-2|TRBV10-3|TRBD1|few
TGTGCCATCTCACAGGGGGCGCGGGACTATGGCTACACCTTC
CAISQGARDYGYTF
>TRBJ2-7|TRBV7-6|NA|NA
TGTGCCAGCAGCCCAGCGGGGGACAGCTCCTACGAGCAGTACTTC
CASSPAGDSSYEQYF
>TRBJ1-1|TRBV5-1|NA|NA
TGCGCCAGCAGCGATCAGGGGTCTCACATGAACACTGAAGCTTTCTTT
CASSDQGSHMNTEAFF
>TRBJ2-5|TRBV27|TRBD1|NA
TGTGCCAGCACCAAAACAGGGGTTCGGGAGACCCAGTACTTC
CASTKTGVRETQYF
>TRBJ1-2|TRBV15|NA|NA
TGTGCCACCAGCAGAGGACGGATCACCGCTAACTATGGCTACACCTTC
CATSRGRITANYGYTF
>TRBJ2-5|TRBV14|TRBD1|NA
TGTGCCAGCAGCCACAGGGGGAGAGAGACCCAGTACTTC
CASSHRGRETQYF
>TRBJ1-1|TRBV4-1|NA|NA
TGCGCCAGCAGCCTGAAGGGGTGGGAGAACACTGAAGCTTTCTTT
CASSLKGWENTEAFF
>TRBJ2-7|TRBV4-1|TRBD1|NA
TGCGCCAGCAGCCAAGTGACAGGGGCCCCCTCCTACGAGCAGTACTTC
CASSQVTGAPSYEQYF
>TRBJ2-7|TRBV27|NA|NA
TGTGCCAGCAGTTTTACTGGAACCTACGAGCAGTACTTC
CASSFTGTYEQYF
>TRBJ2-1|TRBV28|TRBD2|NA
TGTGCCAGCAGCTTCCCGACTAGCGGGAGGCGGGGCTCCTACAATGAGCAGTTCTTC
CASSFPTSGRRGSYNEQFF
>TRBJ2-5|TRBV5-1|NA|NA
TGCGCCAGCAGCTTCGGTTGGGAGACCCAGTACTTC
CASSFGWETQYF
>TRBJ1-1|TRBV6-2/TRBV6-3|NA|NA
TGTGCCAGCAGTTCTCAGGGGATTCACACTGAAGCTTTCTTT
CASSSQGIHTEAFF
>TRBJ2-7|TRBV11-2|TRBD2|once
TGTGCCAGCAGTAATGCTTTGCGACTAGCGGACGTCGGCGAGCAGTACTTC
CASSNALRLADVGEQYF
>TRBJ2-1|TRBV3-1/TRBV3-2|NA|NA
TGTGCCAGCAGCCAATTCCCTCCAGGCCTCTACAATGAGCAGTTCTTC
CASSQFPPGLYNEQFF